The rows below give T cell receptor beta chains drawn from one sample of a study of patients and donors after allogeneic stem cell transplantation. Each CDR3 protein gets one entry after TCRdb re-called the RT-PCR reads with MiXCR. Of more than 850,000 distinct CDR3 sequences detected, around 17% appear once; the ten largest clones hold around 6%. Sample: blood, either unsorted or a sorted T cell fraction (not recorded which). Receptors originate from a human donor who was either an allogeneic HSCT recipient or a stem cell or donor lymphocyte infusion donor (not recorded which). It is not recorded whose cells these are; they may come from a transplant donor. Both conserved end residues are part of each CDR3. Each record gives: J gene, V gene, D gene, clone size, CDR3 protein, CDR3 DNA. D genes are given only for firm matches. Where a row states a size, it is once, few, many or the class of an expanded clone; other rows omit it.

>TRBJ2-7|TRBV12-3/TRBV12-4|TRBD2|NA
CASSFFLAGGGEQYF
TGTGCCAGCAGTTTTTTTCTGGCGGGAGGGGGCGAGCAGTACTTC
>TRBJ2-7|TRBV5-1|TRBD1|NA
CASSGSTGQGSGEQYF
TGCGCCAGCAGCGGATCGACGGGACAGGGGTCCGGCGAGCAGTACTTC
>TRBJ1-3|TRBV7-3|NA|many
CASSPGQGNTIYF
TGTGCCAGCAGCCCCGGACAGGGAAACACCATATATTTT
>TRBJ1-5|TRBV20-1|TRBD1|few
CSAPLTGDNQPQHF
TGCAGTGCTCCGTTGACAGGGGATAATCAGCCCCAGCATTTT
>TRBJ2-1|TRBV10-3|NA|many
CAISLARGSQHNEQFF
TGTGCCATCAGCCTGGCTCGGGGTTCGCAACACAATGAGCAGTTCTTC
>TRBJ2-7|TRBV3-1|TRBD2|NA
CASSQASGGKSYEQYF
TGTGCCAGCAGCCAAGCTAGCGGGGGGAAGTCCTACGAGCAGTACTTC
>TRBJ2-2|TRBV4-3|NA|few
CASSQAVRSTGELFF
TGCGCCAGCAGCCAAGCTGTCAGAAGCACCGGGGAGCTGTTTTTT
>TRBJ2-3|TRBV30|NA|NA
CAWGDTDTQYF
TGTGCCTGGGGAGACACAGATACGCAGTATTTT
>TRBJ1-4|TRBV5-1|TRBD1|NA
CASSYGLGQKNEKLFF
TGCGCCAGCAGCTACGGACTGGGACAGAAGAATGAAAAACTGTTTTTT
>TRBJ1-4|TRBV10-3|NA|many
CAISSFGEKLFF
TGTGCCATCAGTTCTTTCGGTGAAAAACTGTTTTTT
>TRBJ2-3|TRBV20-1|NA|few
CSARRDSTDTQYF
TGCAGTGCTAGACGGGACTCCACAGATACGCAGTATTTT
>TRBJ2-7|TRBV4-2|TRBD1|few
CASSRNGQGYEQYF
TGTGCCAGCAGCCGGAATGGACAGGGGTACGAGCAGTACTTC
>TRBJ2-7|TRBV10-3|NA|many
CATADGTPYEQYF
TGTGCCACCGCGGACGGGACCCCCTACGAGCAGTACTTC
>TRBJ1-5|TRBV12-3/TRBV12-4|TRBD1|few
CASSPTGGAGQPQHF
TGTGCCAGCAGTCCGACAGGGGGCGCGGGTCAGCCCCAGCATTTT
>TRBJ1-5|TRBV6-2/TRBV6-3|TRBD1|NA
CASRDTGGLNQPQHF
TGTGCCAGCAGGGATACAGGGGGCCTAAATCAGCCCCAGCATTTT
>TRBJ2-5|TRBV20-1|TRBD2|NA
CSARYMGEGVQETQYF
TGCAGTGCTAGATATATGGGGGAGGGTGTCCAAGAGACCCAGTACTTC
>TRBJ1-2|TRBV18|NA|NA
CASSQRRDTQIPNYGYTF
TGTGCCAGCTCCCAAAGGAGAGACACACAAATACCTAACTATGGCTACACCTTC
>TRBJ2-3|TRBV11-1|TRBD2|many
CASSLIPTSPPDTQYF
TGTGCCAGCAGCTTAATCCCGACTAGCCCGCCAGATACGCAGTATTTT
>TRBJ2-7|TRBV19|NA|once
CASRVQTRGHYEQYF
TGTGCCAGTAGAGTTCAGACACGGGGACACTACGAGCAGTACTTC
>TRBJ2-1|TRBV7-9|NA|NA
CASSLDPRVRYNEQFF
TGTGCCAGCAGCTTAGACCCCCGTGTGAGGTACAATGAGCAGTTCTTC
>TRBJ2-5|TRBV4-3|NA|once
CASSQVRGGGFETQYF
TGCGCCAGCAGCCAAGTGAGGGGGGGCGGTTTCGAGACCCAGTACTTC
>TRBJ1-5|TRBV5-1|NA|NA
CASRQDPGTPTEPQHF
TGCGCCAGCAGGCAAGATCCCGGGACACCTACTGAGCCCCAGCATTTT
>TRBJ2-6|TRBV11-1|TRBD1|NA
CASSLMLGQGAWGANVLTF
TGTGCCAGCAGCTTAATGTTGGGACAGGGGGCTTGGGGGGCCAACGTCCTGACTTTC
>TRBJ1-4|TRBV20-1|NA|NA
CSAGGGNEKLFF
TGCAGTGCCGGAGGGGGAAATGAAAAACTGTTTTTT
>TRBJ1-5|TRBV27|TRBD1|few
CASSLDPTGYQPQHF
TGTGCCAGCAGTTTAGACCCGACAGGGTATCAGCCCCAGCATTTT
>TRBJ1-5|TRBV15|TRBD1|few
CATSRARTGAYGQPQHF
TGTGCCACCAGCAGAGCGAGGACAGGGGCATATGGTCAGCCCCAGCATTTT
>TRBJ2-3|TRBV20-1|TRBD1|many
CSAPRDRADTQYF
TGCAGTGCTCCCCGGGACAGGGCCGATACGCAGTATTTT